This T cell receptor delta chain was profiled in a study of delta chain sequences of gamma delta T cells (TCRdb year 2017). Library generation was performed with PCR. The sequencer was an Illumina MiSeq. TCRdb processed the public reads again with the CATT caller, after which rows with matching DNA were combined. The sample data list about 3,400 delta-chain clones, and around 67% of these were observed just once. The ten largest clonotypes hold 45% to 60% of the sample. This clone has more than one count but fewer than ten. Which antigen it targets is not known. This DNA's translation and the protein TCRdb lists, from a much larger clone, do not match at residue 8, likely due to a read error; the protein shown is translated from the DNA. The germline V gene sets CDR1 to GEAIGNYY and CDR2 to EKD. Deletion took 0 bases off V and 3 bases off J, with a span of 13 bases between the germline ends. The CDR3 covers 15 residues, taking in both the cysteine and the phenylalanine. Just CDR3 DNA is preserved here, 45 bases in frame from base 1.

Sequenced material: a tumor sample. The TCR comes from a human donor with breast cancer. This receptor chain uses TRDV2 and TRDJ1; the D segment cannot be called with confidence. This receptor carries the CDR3 CACDTVGSPPDKLIF. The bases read TGTGCCTGTGACACCGTTGGGAGTCCTCCCGATAAACTCATCTTT.